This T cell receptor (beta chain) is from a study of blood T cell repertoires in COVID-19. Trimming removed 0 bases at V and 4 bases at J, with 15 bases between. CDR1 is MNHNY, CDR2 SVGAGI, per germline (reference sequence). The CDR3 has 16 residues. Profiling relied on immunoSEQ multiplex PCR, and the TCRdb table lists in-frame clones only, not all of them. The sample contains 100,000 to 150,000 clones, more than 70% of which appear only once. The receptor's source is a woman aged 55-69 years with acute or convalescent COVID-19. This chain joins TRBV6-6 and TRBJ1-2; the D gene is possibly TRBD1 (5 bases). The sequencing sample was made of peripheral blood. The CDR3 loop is CASSYSRGGSGYGYTF. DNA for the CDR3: TGTGCCAGCAGTTACTCCCGGGGGGGTTCGGGCTATGGCTACACCTTC.